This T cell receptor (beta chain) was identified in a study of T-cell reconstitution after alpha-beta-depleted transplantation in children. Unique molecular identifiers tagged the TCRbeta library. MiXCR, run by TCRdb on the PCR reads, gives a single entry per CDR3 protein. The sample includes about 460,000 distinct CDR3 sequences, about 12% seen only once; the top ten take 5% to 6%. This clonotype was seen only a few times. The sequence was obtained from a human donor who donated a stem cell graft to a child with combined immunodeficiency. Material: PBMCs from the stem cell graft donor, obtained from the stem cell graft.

Here the CDR3 reads CASRAGLAGGETQYF. The CDR3 DNA reads TGTGCCAGCCGAGCCGGGCTAGCGGGAGGAGAGACCCAGTACTTC. The chain combines TRBV6-1 with TRBJ2-5, with TRBD2 identical over 11 bases. The V segment lost 8 bases and the J segment 4 bases; nucleotides outside the gene matches: 9. Germline-derived CDR1 and CDR2 are MNHNS and SASEGT. This CDR3 region has 15 residues.